The 14 T cell receptor beta chains listed next were all sequenced from one sample in a study of OX40 agonist ivuxolimab in advanced cancers. The repertoire was sequenced with immunoSEQ multiplex PCR; TCRdb's copy has only in-frame clones and lacks some. The repertoire includes nearly 85,000 clones, roughly 80% of them detected once, and about 0.8% sits in the top ten. Here the sequenced sample was CD4+ or CD8+ T cells sorted from blood, taken in a trial of the OX40 agonist ivuxolimab. The source is an adult with an advanced solid tumor such as melanoma, head and neck, liver or kidney cancer.

This clone has only one observation. The V and J genes are TRBV5-1 and TRBJ2-1; D may match TRBD1 or TRBD2 (5 bases each). Germline loops: CDR1 SGHRS, CDR2 YFSETQ. CDR3 length: 16 residues. The germline V and J ends were trimmed by 4 bases and 0 bases, with 14 bases remaining between them. The CDR3, as DNA: TGCGCCAGCAGCCCTCGAGGGGCAAGCTCCTACAATGAGCAGTTCTTC. It encodes CASSPRGASSYNEQFF.

The rearrangement links TRBV5-4 to TRBJ2-7; 8 bases match TRBD2. This CDR3 region has 15 residues. Germline V gene sequence: CDR1 SGHNT, CDR2 YYREEE (reference sequence). The trim removed 5 bases at V and 4 bases at J, leaving 11 bases unmatched. Here the CDR3 reads CASSSGGASGYEQYF. For the CDR3, the DNA is TGTGCCAGCAGTTCGGGGGGGGCTAGCGGGTACGAGCAGTACTTC.

The rearrangement joins TRBV29-1 to TRBJ1-1, with D possibly matching TRBD1 (5 bases). V lost 3 bases, J lost 10 bases, and 18 bases lay in between. The CDR3 has 13 amino acids. Germline V gives CDR1 SQVTM, CDR2 ANQGSEA. This CDR3 reads CSVDERDAGTAFF. The CDR3 coding sequence is TGCAGCGTTGATGAAAGGGACGCCGGGACAGCTTTCTTT.

The chain couples TRBV11-2 to TRBJ1-2; TRBD1 might be the D (5 bases). Germline V CDR1 and CDR2: SGHAT, FQNNGV. The CDR3 extends over 16 amino acids. Trimming cost V 4 bases and J 4 bases, with 19 bases left between them. The CDR3 spells CASSSTRRTIFYGYTF. The CDR3 nucleotides are TGTGCCAGCAGCTCAACACGCCGGACAATCTTCTATGGCTACACCTTC.

CDR3 sequence (DNA): TGTGCCAGCAGTTCCGGACAGCAGAATCAGCCCCAGCATTTT. This sequence encodes CASSSGQQNQPQHF. The rearrangement joins TRBV27 to TRBJ1-5, with D maybe TRBD1 (6 bases). Looked up from germline, CDR1 is MNHEY and CDR2 is SMNVEV (reference sequence). There are 14 residues in the CDR3. Trimming took off 4 bases at V and 4 bases at J, with 11 bases between the two ends.

This chain links TRBV6-5 with TRBJ2-7, with D perhaps matching TRBD2 (5 bases). This CDR3 is 11 amino acids long. CDR1 and CDR2 from the germline V gene are MNHEY and SVGAGI. Trimming pared 11 bases from V and 2 bases from J, leaving 10 bases between. The CDR3 spells CAAGQTYEQYF. CDR3 DNA sequence: TGTGCCGCGGGCCAGACCTACGAGCAGTACTTC.

J is TRBJ1-6 and V is TRBV27; tentatively, D is TRBD1 (5 bases). Trimming took 5 bases from V and 7 from J, leaving 12 bases between them. CDR3 length: 14 residues. CDR1 is MNHEY, CDR2 SMNVEV, per germline (reference sequence). The CDR3 region is CASSKGRGNSPLHF. CDR3 coding DNA: TGTGCCAGCAGTAAGGGACGGGGGAATTCACCCCTCCACTTT.

This clone has only a few counts. The chain combines TRBV4-1 with TRBJ1-3; TRBD1 is a possible D gene (6 bases). V shed 4 bases and J shed 4 bases, with 17 bases lying between them. Germline CDR1 reads MGHRA; CDR2 reads YSYEKL. The CDR3 contains 16 residues. The DNA for the CDR3 is TGCGCCAGCAGCCGCGTTGCGGGGGCCCAAGGAAACACCATATATTTT. Amino acid sequence: CASSRVAGAQGNTIYF.

The V call is TRBV19, the J call TRBJ2-7; the D gene could be TRBD1 or TRBD2 (5 bases each). The CDR3 contains 14 residues. V shed 7 bases and J shed 1 base, with 14 bases lying between them. The germline gives CDR1 LNHDA, CDR2 SQIVND (reference sequence). CDR3 region: CASKLRDRSYEQYF. The CDR3 nucleotides read TGTGCCAGTAAACTCCGGGACCGATCCTACGAGCAGTACTTC.

The sample holds one count of this clone. This CDR3 is also generated by other DNA sequences in the sample. This chain links TRBV2 with TRBJ1-4; TRBD1 matches 8 bases. The trim removed 6 bases at V and 7 bases at J, leaving 7 bases unmatched. CDR1 SNHLY and CDR2 FYNNEI come from the germline V gene. The CDR3 runs 14 residues. CDR3 protein: CASRVQGGGEKLFF. The CDR3 DNA reads as TGTGCCAGCAGAGTACAGGGGGGGGGTGAAAAACTGTTTTTT.

The rearrangement joins TRBV18 to TRBJ1-1, with D perhaps matching TRBD1 (5 bases). The CDR3 contains 15 residues. Germline V gene lookup returns CDR1 KGHSH and CDR2 LQKENI. V was trimmed by 6 bases and J by 5 bases, leaving 19 bases between them. The CDR3 DNA sequence: TGTGCCAGCTCCTCGGACCCGAACTGGGGGACTGAAGCTTTCTTT. It codes for CASSSDPNWGTEAFF.

This chain connects TRBV5-1 to TRBJ1-2, with TRBD1 as a possible D gene (5 bases). V lost 4 bases to trimming and J lost 6 bases, with 13 bases between them. The CDR3 is made up of 13 amino acids. Per germline, CDR1 SGHRS and CDR2 YFSETQ. In nucleotides, the CDR3 is TGCGCCAGCAGCCCCGGCTCGGGGGATGGCTACACCTTC. It is translated as CASSPGSGDGYTF. Variable domain in full (rest from reference TRBV5-1 and TRBJ1-2): KAGVTQTPRYLIKTRGQQVTLSCSPISGHRSVSWYQQTPGQGLQFLFEYFSETQRNKGNFPGRFSGRQFSNSRSEMNVSTLELGDSALYLCASSPGSGDGYTFGSGTRLTVV.

The gene calls are TRBV18 and TRBJ1-2, with 8 bases matching TRBD1. CDR1 and CDR2 from the germline V gene are KGHSH and LQKENI. V lost 4 bases to trimming and J lost 2 bases; unmatched junction nucleotides: 6. This CDR3 is 15 amino acids long. The CDR3 coding sequence is TGTGCCAGCTCACTCGGACAGGGAAGGAACTATGGCTACACCTTC. It translates to CASSLGQGRNYGYTF.

V is TRBV7-6 and J is TRBJ2-6; TRBD1 aligns across 7 bases. This CDR3 is 18 amino acids long. Trimming cost V 5 bases and J 0 bases; bases outside gene matches: 10. From germline, CDR1 is SGHVS and CDR2 FNYEAQ. CDR3 protein: CASSTGTVLDSGANVLTF. CDR3 nucleotide sequence: TGTGCCAGCAGCACAGGGACAGTCCTAGACTCTGGGGCCAACGTCCTGACTTTC.